The rows below give T cell receptor beta chains drawn from one sample of a study of a mutant IDH1 vaccine in newly diagnosed glioma. Libraries were prepared by immunoSEQ multiplex PCR; TCRdb keeps only in-frame clonotypes and omits some of them. This repertoire shows about 29,000 clones, approximately 80% found once; its top ten account for over 7%. Their antigens are not known. This specimen consisted of PBMCs, obtained from a glioma patient whose treatment included an IDH1 peptide vaccine. These receptors were collected from a woman aged 18-30 years with glioma. The CDR3 runs from the conserved cysteine through the conserved F or W. D genes are given only for firm matches. Only some rows state a clone size, as once, few, many or a class for expanded clones.

clone_size j_call v_call d_call cdr3_aa cdr3_nt
. TRBJ1-1 TRBV11-3 . CASSLDFYPGKAFF TGTGCCAGCAGCTTAGATTTTTATCCTGGCAAAGCTTTCTTT
. TRBJ1-2 TRBV5-1 . CASSLYTGWGYTF TGCGCCAGCAGCTTGTACACAGGGTGGGGCTACACCTTC
. TRBJ2-1 TRBV19 . CASNNRPYNEQFF TGTGCCAGTAATAACAGGCCCTACAATGAGCAGTTCTTC
. TRBJ2-2 TRBV7-2 TRBD1 CASSLAGGSNTGELFF TGTGCCAGCAGCTTAGCAGGGGGCTCGAACACCGGGGAGCTGTTTTTT
. TRBJ2-7 TRBV25-1 . CASTDLLEQYF TGTGCCAGCACTGACTTGCTGGAGCAGTACTTC
. TRBJ2-7 TRBV7-9 . CASSLAKAVFEYEQYF TGTGCCAGCAGCTTAGCGAAGGCTGTTTTTGAATACGAGCAGTACTTC
once TRBJ1-1 TRBV13 . CASSPPGGTEAFF TGTGCCAGCAGCCCCCCTGGGGGTACTGAAGCTTTCTTT
few TRBJ1-1 TRBV19 . CASSSHEAFF TGTGCCAGTAGTTCTCATGAAGCTTTCTTT
. TRBJ2-2 TRBV19 TRBD2 CASSIGASGGHTGELFF TGTGCCAGTAGTATAGGAGCTAGCGGGGGACACACCGGGGAGCTGTTTTTT
. TRBJ1-2 TRBV14 TRBD1 CASSPTGGTNYGYTF TGTGCCAGCAGCCCGACAGGGGGAACTAACTATGGCTACACCTTC
. TRBJ1-2 TRBV15 . CATSSPQGYGYTF TGTGCCACCAGCAGCCCCCAGGGCTATGGCTACACCTTC
. TRBJ1-4 TRBV20-1 . CSGALGEKLFF TGCAGTGGTGCACTGGGGGAAAAACTGTTTTTT
. TRBJ2-7 TRBV10-3 TRBD1 CAIRKAGTGVSEQYF TGTGCCATCAGAAAAGCCGGGACAGGGGTATCCGAGCAGTACTTC
. TRBJ1-1 TRBV6-5 . CASSYSAGAEAFF TGTGCCAGCAGTTACTCGGCCGGAGCTGAAGCTTTCTTT
. TRBJ2-5 TRBV5-1 TRBD2 CASSLVASGYQETQYF TGCGCCAGCAGCTTGGTGGCTAGCGGTTACCAAGAGACCCAGTACTTC
once TRBJ2-3 TRBV5-4 . CASSLAGMDTQYF TGTGCCAGCAGCTTGGCCGGGATGGATACGCAGTATTTT
. TRBJ2-2 TRBV11-2 . CASSSGGAEWPGELFF TGTGCCAGCAGCTCCGGGGGCGCGGAGTGGCCCGGGGAGCTGTTTTTT
. TRBJ2-1 TRBV5-1 TRBD1 CASRGQYNEQFF TGCGCCAGCAGGGGACAGTACAATGAGCAGTTCTTC
. TRBJ2-2 TRBV11-3 . CASTRVDTGELFF TGTGCCAGCACCAGGGTTGACACCGGGGAGCTGTTTTTT
. TRBJ1-2 TRBV6-1 . CASRLPKPHRSYYTF TGTGCCAGCAGGCTTCCAAAGCCCCACCGGAGCTACTACACCTTC
. TRBJ2-4 TRBV2 . CASSSAGAKNIQYF TGTGCCAGCAGCTCCGCCGGGGCCAAAAACATTCAGTACTTC
. TRBJ2-7 TRBV9 . CASSVELWAEQYF TGTGCCAGCAGCGTGGAGTTGTGGGCCGAGCAGTACTTC
. TRBJ2-5 TRBV7-9 . CASSPPFGTQYF TGTGCCAGCAGCCCCCCCTTTGGGACCCAGTACTTC
. TRBJ2-7 TRBV20-1 . CSVWSSYEQYF TGCAGTGTTTGGAGCTCCTACGAGCAGTACTTC
once TRBJ2-3 TRBV28 TRBD2 CASNLAGNTDTQYF TGTGCCAGCAATCTAGCGGGTAACACAGATACGCAGTATTTT
. TRBJ2-2 TRBV19 TRBD1 CAGGQGAGELFF TGTGCCGGTGGACAGGGGGCCGGGGAGCTGTTTTTT
. TRBJ2-1 TRBV19 . CASSLSHNEQFF TGTGCCAGTAGCCTTTCCCACAATGAGCAGTTCTTC
. TRBJ2-1 TRBV4-3 . CASSLAPSVEAVRYNEQFF TGCGCCAGCAGCTTAGCCCCTTCCGTGGAGGCGGTACGATACAATGAGCAGTTCTTC
few TRBJ1-1 TRBV6-5 TRBD1 CASSLAGGFTEAFF TGTGCCAGCAGCTTAGCAGGGGGCTTTACTGAAGCTTTCTTT
. TRBJ1-1 TRBV9 TRBD1 CASSTTGGATEAFF TGTGCCAGCAGCACAACAGGGGGGGCCACTGAAGCTTTCTTT
. TRBJ2-2 TRBV7-2 TRBD2 CASSYTSGGAVAGELFF TGTGCCAGCAGCTACACTAGCGGGGGGGCGGTAGCCGGGGAGCTGTTTTTT
few TRBJ2-2 TRBV5-1 TRBD2 CASRWTSGGDGELFF TGCGCCAGCAGATGGACTAGCGGGGGGGACGGGGAGCTGTTTTTT
once TRBJ1-2 TRBV2 . CASSAQGYYGYTF TGTGCCAGCAGCGCACAGGGTTACTATGGCTACACCTTC
. TRBJ1-5 TRBV28 . CASLRDGNQPQHF TGTGCCAGCCTTCGAGACGGCAATCAGCCCCAGCATTTT
few TRBJ1-1 TRBV29-1 . CSVVGMNTEAFF TGCAGCGTTGTTGGGATGAACACTGAAGCTTTCTTT
. TRBJ2-3 TRBV7-3 TRBD2 CASSLSPREGDTDTQYF TGTGCCAGCAGCTTAAGTCCTCGGGAGGGGGACACAGATACGCAGTATTTT
once TRBJ1-1 TRBV5-4 . CASSLDGGRGTEAFF TGTGCCAGCAGCTTGGATGGAGGGCGGGGCACTGAAGCTTTCTTT
once TRBJ1-1 TRBV7-9 TRBD1 CASSFRDRDGPEAFF TGTGCCAGCAGCTTCCGGGACAGGGACGGCCCTGAAGCTTTCTTT
. TRBJ1-4 TRBV4-3 . CASSQEYRRPGLFF TGCGCCAGCAGCCAAGAGTACCGACGTCCGGGACTGTTTTTT
few TRBJ2-1 TRBV20-1 . CSAPRVGTQFF TGCAGTGCCCCTCGCGTCGGCACGCAGTTCTTC
once TRBJ2-1 TRBV7-9 TRBD2 CASSLAPLAGDPVLNEQFF TGTGCCAGCAGCTTAGCTCCACTAGCGGGAGACCCAGTCCTCAATGAGCAGTTCTTC
. TRBJ1-1 TRBV18 TRBD1 CASSPGQGVWTEAFF TGTGCCAGCTCACCAGGACAGGGGGTTTGGACTGAAGCTTTCTTT
. TRBJ1-2 TRBV27 TRBD1 CASSLSVGVGRGPKGYTF TGTGCCAGCAGTTTATCGGTGGGGGTGGGCAGGGGGCCAAAGGGCTACACCTTC
. TRBJ2-7 TRBV19 . CASSIGPLAHEQYF TGTGCCAGTAGTATAGGGCCACTAGCCCACGAGCAGTACTTC
. TRBJ1-5 TRBV27 . CASSLWGGQPQHF TGTGCCAGCAGTTTATGGGGGGGCCAGCCCCAGCATTTT
. TRBJ2-7 TRBV9 . CASSVVPSSYEQYF TGTGCCAGCAGCGTAGTACCTAGCTCCTACGAGCAGTACTTC
. TRBJ2-3 TRBV7-9 . CASSPRGTASTDTQYF TGTGCCAGCAGCCCGAGAGGGACGGCGAGCACAGATACGCAGTATTTT
few TRBJ2-7 TRBV7-2 TRBD2 CASSAAGTSAYEQYF TGTGCCAGCAGCGCAGCCGGGACTAGCGCCTACGAGCAGTACTTC
. TRBJ1-5 TRBV28 . CASTRSAGGFLQPQHF TGTGCCAGCACCCGGTCCGCGGGGGGGTTTCTTCAGCCCCAGCATTTT
few TRBJ1-5 TRBV6-1 . CASSATVSNQPQHF TGTGCCAGCAGTGCGACAGTTAGCAATCAGCCCCAGCATTTT
. TRBJ1-2 TRBV11-3 . CASSPRGTPTYGYTF TGTGCCAGCAGCCCCCGTGGGACACCTACCTATGGCTACACCTTC
. TRBJ2-1 TRBV10-3 TRBD2 CAIMALAGVNEQFF TGTGCCATCATGGCGCTAGCGGGGGTTAATGAGCAGTTCTTC
once TRBJ1-5 TRBV23-1 . CASSQSARSLLDQPQHF TGCGCCAGCAGTCAATCGGCCAGATCCTTGTTAGATCAGCCCCAGCATTTT